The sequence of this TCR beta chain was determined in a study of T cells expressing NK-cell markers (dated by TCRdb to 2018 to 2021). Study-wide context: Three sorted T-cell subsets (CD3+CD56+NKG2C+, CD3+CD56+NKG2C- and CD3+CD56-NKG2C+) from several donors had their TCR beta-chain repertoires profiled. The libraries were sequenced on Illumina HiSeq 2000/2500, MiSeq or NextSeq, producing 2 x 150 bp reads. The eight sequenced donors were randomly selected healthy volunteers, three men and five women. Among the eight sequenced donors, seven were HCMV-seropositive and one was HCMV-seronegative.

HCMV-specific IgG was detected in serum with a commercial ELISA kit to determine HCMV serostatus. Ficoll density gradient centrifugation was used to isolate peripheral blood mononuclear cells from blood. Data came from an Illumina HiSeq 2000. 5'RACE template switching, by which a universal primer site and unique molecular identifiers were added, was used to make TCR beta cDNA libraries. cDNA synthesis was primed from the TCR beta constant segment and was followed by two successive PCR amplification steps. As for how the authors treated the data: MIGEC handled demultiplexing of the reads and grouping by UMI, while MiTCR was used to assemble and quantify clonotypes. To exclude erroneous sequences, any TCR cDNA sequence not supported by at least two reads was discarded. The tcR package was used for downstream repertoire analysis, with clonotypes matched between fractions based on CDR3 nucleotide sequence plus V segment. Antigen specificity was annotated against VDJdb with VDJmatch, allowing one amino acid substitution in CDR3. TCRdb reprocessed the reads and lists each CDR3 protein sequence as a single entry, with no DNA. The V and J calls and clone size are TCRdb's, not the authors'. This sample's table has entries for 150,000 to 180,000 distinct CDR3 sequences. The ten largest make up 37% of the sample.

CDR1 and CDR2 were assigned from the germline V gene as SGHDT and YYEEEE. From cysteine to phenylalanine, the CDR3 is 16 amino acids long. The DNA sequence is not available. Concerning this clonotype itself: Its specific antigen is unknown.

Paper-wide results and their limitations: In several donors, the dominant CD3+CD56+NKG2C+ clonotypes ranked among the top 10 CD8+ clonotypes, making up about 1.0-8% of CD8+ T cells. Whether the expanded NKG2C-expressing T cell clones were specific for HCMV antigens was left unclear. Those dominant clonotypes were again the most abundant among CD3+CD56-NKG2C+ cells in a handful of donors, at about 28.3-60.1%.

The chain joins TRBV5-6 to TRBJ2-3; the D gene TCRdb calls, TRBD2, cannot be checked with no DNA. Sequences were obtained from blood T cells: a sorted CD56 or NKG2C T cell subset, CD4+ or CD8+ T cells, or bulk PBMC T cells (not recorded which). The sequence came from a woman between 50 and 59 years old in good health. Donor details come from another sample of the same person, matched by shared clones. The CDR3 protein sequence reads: CASSFGASGSSDTQYF.